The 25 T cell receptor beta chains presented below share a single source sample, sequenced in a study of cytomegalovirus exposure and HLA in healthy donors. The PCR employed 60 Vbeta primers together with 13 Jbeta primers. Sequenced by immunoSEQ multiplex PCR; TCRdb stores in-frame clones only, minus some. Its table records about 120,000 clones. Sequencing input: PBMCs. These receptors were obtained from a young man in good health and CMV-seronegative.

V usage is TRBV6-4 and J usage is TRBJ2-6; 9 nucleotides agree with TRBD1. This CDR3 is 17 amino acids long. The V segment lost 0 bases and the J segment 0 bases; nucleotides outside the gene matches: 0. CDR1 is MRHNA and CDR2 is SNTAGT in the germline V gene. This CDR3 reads CASSDSTGGSGANVLTF. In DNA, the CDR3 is TGTGCCAGCAGTGACTCGACAGGGGGCTCTGGGGCCAACGTCCTGACTTTC.

The CDR3 coding sequence is TGTGCCAGCAGCTTGGTTTTGAGCTCCTACGAGCAGTACTTC. Translated: CASSLVLSSYEQYF. V usage is TRBV5-5 and J usage is TRBJ2-7; the D is unclear. Trimming removed 0 bases from V and 0 bases from J, with 7 bases in between. Germline CDR1 is SGHKS and CDR2 is YYEKEE (reference sequence). The CDR3 contains 14 residues.

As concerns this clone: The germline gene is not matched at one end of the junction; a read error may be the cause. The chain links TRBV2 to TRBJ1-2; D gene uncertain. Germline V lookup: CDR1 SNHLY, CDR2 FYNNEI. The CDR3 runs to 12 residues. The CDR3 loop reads CASSNQFNSFPF. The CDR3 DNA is TGTGCCAGCAGTAACCAATTTAACAGCTTCCCCTTC.

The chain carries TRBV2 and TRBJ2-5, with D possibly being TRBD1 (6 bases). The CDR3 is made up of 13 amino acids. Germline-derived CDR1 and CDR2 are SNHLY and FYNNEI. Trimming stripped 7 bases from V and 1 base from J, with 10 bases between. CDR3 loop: CASTGATQETQYF. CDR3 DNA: TGTGCCAGCACAGGGGCTACCCAAGAGACCCAGTACTTC.

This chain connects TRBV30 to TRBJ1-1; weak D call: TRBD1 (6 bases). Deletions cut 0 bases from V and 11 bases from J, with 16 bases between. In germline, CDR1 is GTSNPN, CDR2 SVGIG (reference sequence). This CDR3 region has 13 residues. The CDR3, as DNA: TGTGCCTGGAGTGTCGGGGGGCGCTTAGGGGCTTTCTTT. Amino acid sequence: CAWSVGGRLGAFF. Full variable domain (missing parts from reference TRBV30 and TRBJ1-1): SQTIHQWPATLVQPVGSPLSLECTVEGTSNPNLYWYRQAAGRGLQLLFYSVGIGQISSEVPQNLSASRPQDRQFILSSKKLLLSDSGFYLCAWSVGGRLGAFFGQGTRLTVV.

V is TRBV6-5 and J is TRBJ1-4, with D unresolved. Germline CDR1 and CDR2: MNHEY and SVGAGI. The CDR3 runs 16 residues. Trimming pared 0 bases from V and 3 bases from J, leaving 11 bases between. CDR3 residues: CASSYSRRSPNEKLFF. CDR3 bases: TGTGCCAGCAGTTACTCGCGGCGGAGTCCTAATGAAAAACTGTTTTTT.

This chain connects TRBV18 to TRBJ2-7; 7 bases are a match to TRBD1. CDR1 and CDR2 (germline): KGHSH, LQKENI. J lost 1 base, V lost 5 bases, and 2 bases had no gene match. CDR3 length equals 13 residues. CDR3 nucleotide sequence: TGTGCCAGCTCAAAGACAGGGTCCTACGAGCAGTACTTC. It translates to CASSKTGSYEQYF.

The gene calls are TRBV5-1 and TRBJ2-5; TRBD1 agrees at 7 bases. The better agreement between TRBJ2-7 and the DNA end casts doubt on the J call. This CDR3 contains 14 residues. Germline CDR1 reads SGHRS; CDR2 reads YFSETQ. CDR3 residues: CASSQNQGAYEQYF. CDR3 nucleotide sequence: TGCGCCAGCAGCCAAAACCAGGGGGCCTACGAGCAGTACTTC.

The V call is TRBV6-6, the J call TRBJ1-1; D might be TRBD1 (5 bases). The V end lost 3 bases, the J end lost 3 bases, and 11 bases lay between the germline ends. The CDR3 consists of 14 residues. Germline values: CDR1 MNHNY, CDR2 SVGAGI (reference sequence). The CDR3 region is CASSYAGGYTEAFF. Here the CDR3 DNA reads TGTGCCAGCAGTTATGCCGGGGGGTACACTGAAGCTTTCTTT.

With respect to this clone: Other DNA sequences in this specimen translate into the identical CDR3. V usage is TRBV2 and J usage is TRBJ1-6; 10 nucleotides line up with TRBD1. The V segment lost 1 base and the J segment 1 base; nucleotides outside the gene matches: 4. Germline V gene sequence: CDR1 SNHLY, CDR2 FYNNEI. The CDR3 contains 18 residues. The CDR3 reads CASSEGDRGASYNSPLHF. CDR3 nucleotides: TGTGCCAGCAGTGAAGGGGACAGGGGTGCATCCTATAATTCACCCCTCCACTTT.

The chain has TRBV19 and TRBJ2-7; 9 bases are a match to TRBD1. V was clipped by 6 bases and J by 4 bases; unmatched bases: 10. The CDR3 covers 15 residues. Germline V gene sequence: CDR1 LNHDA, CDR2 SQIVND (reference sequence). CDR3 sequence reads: CASRTSGTGRYEQYF. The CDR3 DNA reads TGTGCCAGTAGAACCTCCGGGACAGGGCGATACGAGCAGTACTTC.

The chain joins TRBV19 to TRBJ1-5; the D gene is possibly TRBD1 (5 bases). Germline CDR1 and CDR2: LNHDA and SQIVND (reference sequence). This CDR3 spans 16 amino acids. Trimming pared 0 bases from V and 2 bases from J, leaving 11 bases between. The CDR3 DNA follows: TGTGCCAGTAGTATAGATCAGGGTAATGGCAATCAGCCCCAGCATTTT. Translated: CASSIDQGNGNQPQHF. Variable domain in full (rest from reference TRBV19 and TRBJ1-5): DGGITQSPKYLFRKEGQNVTLSCEQNLNHDAMYWYRQDPGQGLRLIYYSQIVNDFQKGDIAEGYSVSREKKESFPLTVTSAQKNPTAFYLCASSIDQGNGNQPQHFGDGTRLSIL.

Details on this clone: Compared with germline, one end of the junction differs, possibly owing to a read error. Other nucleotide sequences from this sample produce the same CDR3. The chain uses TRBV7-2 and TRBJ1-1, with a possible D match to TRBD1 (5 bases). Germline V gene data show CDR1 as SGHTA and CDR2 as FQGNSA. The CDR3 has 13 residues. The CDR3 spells CASSLVTGTEAFF. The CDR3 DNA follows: TGTGCCAGCAGCTTAGTGACGGGGACTGAGGCTTTCTTT. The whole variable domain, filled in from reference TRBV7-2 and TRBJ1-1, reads GAGVSQSPSNKVTEKGKDVELRCDPISGHTALYWYRQSLGQGLEFLIYFQGNSAPDKSGLPSDRFSAERTGGSVSTLTIQRTQQEDSAVYLCASSLVTGTEAFFGQGTRLTVV.

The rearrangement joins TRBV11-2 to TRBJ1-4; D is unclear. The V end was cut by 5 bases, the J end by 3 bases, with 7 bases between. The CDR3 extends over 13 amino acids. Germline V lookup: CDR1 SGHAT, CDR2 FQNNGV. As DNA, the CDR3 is TGTGCCAGCAGCCCCCCGGCTAATGAAAAACTGTTTTTT. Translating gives CASSPPANEKLFF.

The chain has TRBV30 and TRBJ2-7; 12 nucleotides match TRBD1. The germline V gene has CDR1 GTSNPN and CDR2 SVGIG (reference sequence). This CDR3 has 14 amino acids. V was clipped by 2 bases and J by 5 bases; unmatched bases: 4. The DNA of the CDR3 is TGTGCCTGGAGTCCCGGGACAGGGGGCGACGAGCAGTACTTC. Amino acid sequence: CAWSPGTGGDEQYF.

The CDR3 DNA follows: TGTGCCAGTAGTATAGGAGGGAGGGATCAGCCCCAGCATTTT. The encoded protein is CASSIGGRDQPQHF. J is TRBJ1-5 and V is TRBV19, with no clear D. Germline lookup yields CDR1 LNHDA and CDR2 SQIVND (reference sequence). The CDR3 is 14 residues long. Trimming cost V 1 base and J 5 bases, with 9 bases left between them.

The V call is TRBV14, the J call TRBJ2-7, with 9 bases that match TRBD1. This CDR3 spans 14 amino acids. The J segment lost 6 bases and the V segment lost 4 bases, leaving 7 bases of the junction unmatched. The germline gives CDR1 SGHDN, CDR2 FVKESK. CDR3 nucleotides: TGTGCCAGCAGCCTGGGACAGGGCTTCGCCGAGCAGTACTTC. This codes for CASSLGQGFAEQYF.

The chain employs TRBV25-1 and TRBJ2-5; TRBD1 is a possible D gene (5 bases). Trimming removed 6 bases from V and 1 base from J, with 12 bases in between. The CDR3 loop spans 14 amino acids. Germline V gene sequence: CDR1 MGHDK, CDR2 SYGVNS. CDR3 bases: TGTGCCAGCAGCGATCAGGGCCTCCAAGAGACCCAGTACTTC. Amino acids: CASSDQGLQETQYF.

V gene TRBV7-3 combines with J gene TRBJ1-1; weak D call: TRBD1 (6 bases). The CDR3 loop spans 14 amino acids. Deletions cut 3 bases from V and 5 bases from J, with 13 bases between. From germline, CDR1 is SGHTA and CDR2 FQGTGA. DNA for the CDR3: TGTGCCAGCAGCTTGACAGGCTGGGGGACTGAAGCTTTCTTT. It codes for CASSLTGWGTEAFF. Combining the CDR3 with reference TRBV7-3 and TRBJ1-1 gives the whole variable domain GAGVSQTPSNKVTEKGKYVELRCDPISGHTALYWYRQSLGQGPEFLIYFQGTGAADDSGLPNDRFFAVRPEGSVSTLKIQRTERGDSAVYLCASSLTGWGTEAFFGQGTRLTVV.

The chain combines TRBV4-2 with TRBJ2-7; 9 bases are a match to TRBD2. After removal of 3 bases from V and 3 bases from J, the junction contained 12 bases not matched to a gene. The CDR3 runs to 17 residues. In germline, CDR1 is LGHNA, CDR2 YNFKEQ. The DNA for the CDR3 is TGTGCCAGCAGCCAGGCGGGAGGGAATCAGAATCTCTACGAGCAGTACTTC. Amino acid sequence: CASSQAGGNQNLYEQYF.

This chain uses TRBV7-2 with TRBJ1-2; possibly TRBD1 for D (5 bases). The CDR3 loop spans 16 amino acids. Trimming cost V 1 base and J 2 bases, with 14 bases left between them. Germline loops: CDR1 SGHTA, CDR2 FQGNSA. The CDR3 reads CASSLVVGGRNYGYTF. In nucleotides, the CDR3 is TGTGCCAGCAGCTTAGTAGTGGGGGGTAGAAACTATGGCTACACCTTC.

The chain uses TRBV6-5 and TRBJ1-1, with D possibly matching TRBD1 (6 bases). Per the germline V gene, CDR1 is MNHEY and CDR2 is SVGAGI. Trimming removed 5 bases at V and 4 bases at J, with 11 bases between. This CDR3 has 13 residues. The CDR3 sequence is CASSTPGATEAFF. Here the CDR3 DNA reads TGTGCCAGCAGTACCCCAGGGGCCACTGAAGCTTTCTTT.

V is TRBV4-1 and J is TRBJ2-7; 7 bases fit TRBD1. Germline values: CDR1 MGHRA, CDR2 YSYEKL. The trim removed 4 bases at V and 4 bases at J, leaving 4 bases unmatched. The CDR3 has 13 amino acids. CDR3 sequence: CASSLNRGYEQYF. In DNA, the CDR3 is TGCGCCAGCAGCCTAAACAGGGGATACGAGCAGTACTTC.

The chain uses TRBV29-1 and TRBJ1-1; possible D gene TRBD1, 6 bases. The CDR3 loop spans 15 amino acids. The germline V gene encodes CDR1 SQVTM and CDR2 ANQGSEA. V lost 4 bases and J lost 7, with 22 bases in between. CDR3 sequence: CSVGHGQTSFIEAFF. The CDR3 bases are TGCAGCGTTGGACATGGACAGACATCCTTTATTGAAGCTTTCTTT.

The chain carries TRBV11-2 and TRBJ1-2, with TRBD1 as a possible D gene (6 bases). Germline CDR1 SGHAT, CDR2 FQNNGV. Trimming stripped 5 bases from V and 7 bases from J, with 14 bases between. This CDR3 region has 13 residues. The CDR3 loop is CASSHRRDTGYTF. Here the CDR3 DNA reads TGTGCCAGCAGCCATAGAAGGGACACTGGCTACACCTTC.